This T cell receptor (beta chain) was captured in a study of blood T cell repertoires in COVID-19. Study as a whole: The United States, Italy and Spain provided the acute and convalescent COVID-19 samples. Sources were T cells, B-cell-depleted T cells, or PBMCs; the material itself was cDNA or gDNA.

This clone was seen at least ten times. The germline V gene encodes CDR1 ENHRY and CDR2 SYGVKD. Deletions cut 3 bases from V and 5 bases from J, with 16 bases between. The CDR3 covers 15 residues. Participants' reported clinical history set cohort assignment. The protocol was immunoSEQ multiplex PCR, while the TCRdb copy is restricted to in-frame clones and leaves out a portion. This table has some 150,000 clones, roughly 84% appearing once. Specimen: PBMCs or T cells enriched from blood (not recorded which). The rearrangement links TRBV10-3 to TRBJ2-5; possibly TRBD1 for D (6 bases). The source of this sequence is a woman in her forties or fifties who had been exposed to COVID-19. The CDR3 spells CAISELTGPGETQYF. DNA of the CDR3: TGTGCCATCAGTGAATTAACAGGGCCTGGGGAGACCCAGTACTTC.